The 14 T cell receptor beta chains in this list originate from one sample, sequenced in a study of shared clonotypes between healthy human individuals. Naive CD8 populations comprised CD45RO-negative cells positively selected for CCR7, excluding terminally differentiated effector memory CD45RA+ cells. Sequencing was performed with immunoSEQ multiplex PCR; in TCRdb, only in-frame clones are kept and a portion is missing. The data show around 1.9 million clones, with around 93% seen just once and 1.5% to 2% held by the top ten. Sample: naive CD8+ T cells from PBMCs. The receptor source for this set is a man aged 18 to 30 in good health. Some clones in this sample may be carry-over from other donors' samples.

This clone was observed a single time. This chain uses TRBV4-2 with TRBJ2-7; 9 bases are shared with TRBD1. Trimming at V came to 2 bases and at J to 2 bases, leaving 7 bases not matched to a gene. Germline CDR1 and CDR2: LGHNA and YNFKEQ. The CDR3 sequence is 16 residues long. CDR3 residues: CASSQNRDRATYEQYF. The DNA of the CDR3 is TGTGCCAGCAGCCAAAACCGGGACAGGGCAACCTACGAGCAGTACTTC.

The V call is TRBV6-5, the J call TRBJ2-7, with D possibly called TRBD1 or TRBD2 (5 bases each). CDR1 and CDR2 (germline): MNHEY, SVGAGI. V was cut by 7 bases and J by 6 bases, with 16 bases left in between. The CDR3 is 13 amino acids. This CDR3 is CASKVEGPSEQYF. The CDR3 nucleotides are TGTGCCAGCAAGGTTGAGGGACCTAGCGAGCAGTACTTC.

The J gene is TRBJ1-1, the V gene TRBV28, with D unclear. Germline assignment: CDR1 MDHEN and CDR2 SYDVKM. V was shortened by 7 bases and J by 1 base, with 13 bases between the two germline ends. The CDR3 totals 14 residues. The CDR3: CASKIDGRNTEAFF. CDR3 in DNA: TGTGCCAGCAAGATCGATGGACGGAACACTGAAGCTTTCTTT.

In DNA, the CDR3 is TGTGCCAGCAGTTTGGGAAGTATCGGGCCAGATACGCAGTATTTT. Translated, it gives CASSLGSIGPDTQYF. The rearrangement uses TRBV28 and TRBJ2-3, with D hard to call. Per the germline V gene, CDR1 is MDHEN and CDR2 is SYDVKM. The CDR3 runs to 15 residues. V was pared by 3 bases and J by 4 bases, with 14 bases between. Based on the CDR3 plus reference TRBV28 and TRBJ2-3, the full variable domain is DVKVTQSSRYLVKRTGEKVFLECVQDMDHENMFWYRQDPGLGLRLIYFSYDVKMKEKGDIPEGYSVSREKKERFSLILESASTNQTSMYLCASSLGSIGPDTQYFGPGTRLTVL.

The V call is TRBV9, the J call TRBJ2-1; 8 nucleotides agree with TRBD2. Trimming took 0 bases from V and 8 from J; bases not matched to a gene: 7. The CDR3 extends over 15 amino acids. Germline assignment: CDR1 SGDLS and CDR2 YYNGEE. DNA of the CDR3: TGTGCCAGCAGCGTAGAAGGGACTAGGCATCATGAGCAGTTCTTC. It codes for CASSVEGTRHHEQFF. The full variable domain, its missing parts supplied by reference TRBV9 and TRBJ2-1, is DSGVTQTPKHLITATGQRVTLRCSPRSGDLSVYWYQQSLDQGLQFLIQYYNGEERAKGNILERFSAQQFPDLHSELNLSSLELGDSALYFCASSVEGTRHHEQFFGPGTRLTVL.

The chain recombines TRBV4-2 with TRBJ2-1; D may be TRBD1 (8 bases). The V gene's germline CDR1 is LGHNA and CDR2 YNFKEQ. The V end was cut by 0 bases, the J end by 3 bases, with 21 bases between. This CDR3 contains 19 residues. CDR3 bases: TGTGCCAGCAGCCAAGAAGAGGTGGGGGGGGACAGGATCTACAATGAGCAGTTCTTC. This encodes CASSQEEVGGDRIYNEQFF.

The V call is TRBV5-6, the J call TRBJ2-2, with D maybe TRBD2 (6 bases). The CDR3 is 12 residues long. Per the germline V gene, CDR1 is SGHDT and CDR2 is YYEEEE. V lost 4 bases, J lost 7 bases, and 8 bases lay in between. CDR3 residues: CASSGGSGELFF. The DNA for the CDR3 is TGTGCCAGCAGCGGGGGGAGCGGGGAGCTGTTTTTT.

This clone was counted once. This chain's CDR3 is CASSYSSHYEQYF. The DNA for the CDR3 is TGTGCCAGCAGTTACTCGAGTCACTACGAGCAGTACTTC. The chain uses TRBV6-6 and TRBJ2-7; no firm D call. This CDR3 has 13 residues. V lost 0 bases to trimming and J lost 3 bases, with 6 bases between them. The germline V gene encodes CDR1 MNHNY and CDR2 SVGAGI (reference sequence).

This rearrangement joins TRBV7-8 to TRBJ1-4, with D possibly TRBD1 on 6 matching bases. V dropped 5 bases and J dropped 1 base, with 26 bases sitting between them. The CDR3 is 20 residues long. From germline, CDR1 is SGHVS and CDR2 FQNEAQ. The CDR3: CASSPLMRGGVEGTNEKLFF. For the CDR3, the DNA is TGTGCCAGCAGCCCCCTTATGAGGGGGGGGGTGGAAGGAACTAATGAAAAACTGTTTTTT.

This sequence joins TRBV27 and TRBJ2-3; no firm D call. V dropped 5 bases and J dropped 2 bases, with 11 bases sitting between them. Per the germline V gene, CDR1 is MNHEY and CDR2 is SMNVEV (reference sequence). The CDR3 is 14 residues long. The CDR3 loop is CASSLEAYTDTQYF. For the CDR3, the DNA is TGTGCCAGCAGTCTAGAGGCCTACACAGATACGCAGTATTTT.

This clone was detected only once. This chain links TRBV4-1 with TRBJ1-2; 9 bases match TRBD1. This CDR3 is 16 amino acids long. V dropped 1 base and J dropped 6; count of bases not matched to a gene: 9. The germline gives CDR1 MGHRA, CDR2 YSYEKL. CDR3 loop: CASSQVTNRGRDGYTF. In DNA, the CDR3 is TGCGCCAGCAGCCAAGTCACGAACAGGGGGCGCGATGGCTACACCTTC.

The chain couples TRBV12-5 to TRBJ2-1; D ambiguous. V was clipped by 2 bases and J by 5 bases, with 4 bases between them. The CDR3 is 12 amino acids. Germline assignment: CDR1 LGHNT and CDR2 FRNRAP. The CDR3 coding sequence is TGTGCTAGTGGTTTGCCCAACAATGAGCAGTTCTTC. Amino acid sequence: CASGLPNNEQFF.

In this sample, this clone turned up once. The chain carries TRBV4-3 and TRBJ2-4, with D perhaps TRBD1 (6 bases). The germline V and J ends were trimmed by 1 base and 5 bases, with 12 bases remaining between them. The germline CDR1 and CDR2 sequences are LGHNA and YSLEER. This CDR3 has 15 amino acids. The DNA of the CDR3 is TGCGCCAGCAGCCAAGGTACAGGGTGGCAAAACATTCAGTACTTC. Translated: CASSQGTGWQNIQYF.

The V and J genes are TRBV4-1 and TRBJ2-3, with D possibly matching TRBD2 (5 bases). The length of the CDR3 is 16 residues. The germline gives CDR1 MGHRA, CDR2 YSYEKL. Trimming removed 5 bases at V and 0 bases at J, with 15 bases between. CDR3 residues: CASSVDYLLSTDTQYF. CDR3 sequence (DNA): TGCGCCAGCAGCGTCGACTACCTACTCAGCACAGATACGCAGTATTTT.